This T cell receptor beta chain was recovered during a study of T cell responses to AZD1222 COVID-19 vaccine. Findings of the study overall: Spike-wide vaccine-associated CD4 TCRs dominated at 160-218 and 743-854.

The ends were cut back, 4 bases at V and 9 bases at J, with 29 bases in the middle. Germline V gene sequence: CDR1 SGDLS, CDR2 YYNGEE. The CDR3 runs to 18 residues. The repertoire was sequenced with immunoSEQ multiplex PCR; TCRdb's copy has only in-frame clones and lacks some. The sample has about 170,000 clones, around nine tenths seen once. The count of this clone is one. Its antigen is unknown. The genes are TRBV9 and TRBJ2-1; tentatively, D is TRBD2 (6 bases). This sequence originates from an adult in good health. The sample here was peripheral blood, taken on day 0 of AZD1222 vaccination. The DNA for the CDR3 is TGTGCCAGCAGCTCCTCGCGACGGGGGATCAATCGTGGCGGTGAGCAGTTCTTC. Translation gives CASSSSRRGINRGGEQFF.